Listed below are T cell receptor beta chains from one sample, sequenced in a study of blood T cells in healthy people across ages. TCRdb analysed the 5' RACE reads with MiXCR anew, one entry per CDR3 protein. The sample lists roughly 800,000 distinct CDR3 sequences, approximately 25% seen once, with roughly 3.5% in the top ten. These data also featured in a second study, about T cells of mothers and their children.

Sequencing was carried out using blood. Receptors originate from a boy aged 5-17 years in good health. The CDR3 runs from the conserved cysteine through the conserved F or W. The order of the fields is J gene, V gene, D gene, clone size, CDR3 DNA, CDR3 protein. D genes are given only for firm matches. Not all rows give a size; the values are once, few, many and, for expanded clones, a class.

TRBJ2-7,TRBV7-2,-,-,TGTGCCAGCAGCTTAAAAGTCGCCAGTAGCCCCTACGAGCAGTACTTC,CASSLKVASSPYEQYF
TRBJ1-1,TRBV12-3/TRBV12-4,-,-,TGTGCCAGCTCCATCTCGAACACTGAAGCTTTCTTT,CASSISNTEAFF
TRBJ1-4,TRBV9,-,few,TGTGCCAGCAGCCCCCGAGGGAGCCTCAATGAAAAACTGTTTTTT,CASSPRGSLNEKLFF
TRBJ1-1,TRBV20-1,TRBD1,-,TGCAGTGCGGGCGATCCGGGACAGGGCGACACTGAAGCTTTCTTT,CSAGDPGQGDTEAFF
TRBJ1-4,TRBV4-3,TRBD1,-,TGCGCCAGCAGCCAAGACCAATGGGCACAGGGGGGCGAAAAACTGTTTTTT,CASSQDQWAQGGEKLFF
TRBJ2-4,TRBV7-8,TRBD1,few,TGTGCCAGCAGCTTAGGGGACAGGGCCAAAAACATTCAGTACTTC,CASSLGDRAKNIQYF
TRBJ2-7,TRBV6-2/TRBV6-3,-,many,TGTGCCAGCAGCCGGACGGGGCCCTACGAGCAGTACTTC,CASSRTGPYEQYF
TRBJ1-2,TRBV9,-,-,TGTGCCAGCAGCCACCCACCCACTGAAACAGGGATGAACTATGGCTACACCTTC,CASSHPPTETGMNYGYTF
TRBJ1-4,TRBV20-1,TRBD1,few,TGCAGTGTTGGTGGGGGACAGGGAAATGAAAAACTGTTTTTT,CSVGGGQGNEKLFF
TRBJ2-7,TRBV7-6,-,few,TGTGCCAGCAGCTTCGCGGGCGAGCAGTACTTC,CASSFAGEQYF
TRBJ2-7,TRBV6-2/TRBV6-3,-,few,TGTGCCAGCAGTTACGTGGGGAGTACCTACGAGCAGTACTTC,CASSYVGSTYEQYF
TRBJ2-4,TRBV12-3/TRBV12-4,-,few,TGTGCCAGCAGTTCTGGGGGGTCCAAAAACATTCAGTACTTC,CASSSGGSKNIQYF
TRBJ1-1,TRBV30,-,-,TGTGCCCGGGTCTCGGGGTCGTCCACTGAAGCTTTCTTT,CARVSGSSTEAFF
TRBJ2-3,TRBV7-2,-,few,TGTGCCAGCAGCCTCGCCGGGGCCGAAGGTCAGTATTTT,CASSLAGAEGQYF
TRBJ1-4,TRBV24-1,-,-,TGTGCCACCAGTGACGCTACAGGGAAAAAACTGTTTTTT,CATSDATGKKLFF
TRBJ1-2,TRBV20-1,-,few,TGCAGTGCTAGAGTGTTGAACTATGGCTACACCTTC,CSARVLNYGYTF
TRBJ2-5,TRBV29-1,-,few,TGCAGCGTCGCCGGGACGGACCAAGAGACCCAGTACTTC,CSVAGTDQETQYF
TRBJ2-1,TRBV7-8,-,-,TGTGCCAGCAGCCTAAAAGCTAGGGGCTACAATGAGCAGTTCTTC,CASSLKARGYNEQFF
TRBJ1-2,TRBV3-1,TRBD1,-,TGTGCCAGCAGCGACGGACAGGGGCTTTATGGCTACACCTTC,CASSDGQGLYGYTF
TRBJ1-5,TRBV6-2/TRBV6-3,-,-,TGTGCCAGCAGTTACTCGAGCGGAGGGGGGCAGCCCCAGCATTTT,CASSYSSGGGQPQHF
TRBJ2-1,TRBV28,-,few,TGTGCCAGCAGTTTTCGGGACGGAGGATCTAATGAGCAGTTCTTC,CASSFRDGGSNEQFF
TRBJ2-1,TRBV10-3,-,-,TGTGCCATCAGTGAGTCGAGTTACAGGGTTGTGGGCAATGAGCAGTTCTTC,CAISESSYRVVGNEQFF
TRBJ2-7,TRBV4-1,-,once,TGCGCCAGCAGCCGACTCACTGGCGACCCCAGCGAGCAGTACTTC,CASSRLTGDPSEQYF
TRBJ2-5,TRBV15,TRBD1,-,TGTTCCACCAGCAGAGATGGTCCGGGACAGGGCCAACAGACCCAGTACTTC,CSTSRDGPGQGQQTQYF
TRBJ2-3,TRBV4-3,-,-,TGCGCCAGCAGCCAAGACAGGGGGGGAGATACGCAGTATTTT,CASSQDRGGDTQYF
TRBJ2-7,TRBV5-5,-,-,TGTGCCAGCAGCTCCTGGGTGGGGGCCTACGAGCAGTACTTC,CASSSWVGAYEQYF